The present entry profiles one TCR beta chain with its context. CDR3 length: 15 residues. Looked up from germline, CDR1 is MDHEN and CDR2 is SYDVKM. Trimming shortened V by 2 bases and J by 3 bases, and 11 bases separated the two germline ends. These data come from a study of PD-L1 blockade in urothelial cancer. The time point was: pretreatment peripheral blood. Sequencing was performed with immunoSEQ multiplex PCR; in TCRdb, only in-frame clones are kept and a portion is missing. In the table there are 100,000 to 150,000 clones, roughly 83% of which are singletons. V and J are TRBV28 and TRBJ1-5; TRBD1 is a possible D gene (6 bases). This TCR was sampled from a man aged 50 or older with urothelial cancer. Sequences were derived from PBMCs, sampled around atezolizumab (anti-PD-L1) treatment. In nucleotides, the CDR3 is TGTGCCAGCAGTTTACCGGACAGCCTCAATCAGCCCCAGCATTTT. This sequence encodes CASSLPDSLNQPQHF.